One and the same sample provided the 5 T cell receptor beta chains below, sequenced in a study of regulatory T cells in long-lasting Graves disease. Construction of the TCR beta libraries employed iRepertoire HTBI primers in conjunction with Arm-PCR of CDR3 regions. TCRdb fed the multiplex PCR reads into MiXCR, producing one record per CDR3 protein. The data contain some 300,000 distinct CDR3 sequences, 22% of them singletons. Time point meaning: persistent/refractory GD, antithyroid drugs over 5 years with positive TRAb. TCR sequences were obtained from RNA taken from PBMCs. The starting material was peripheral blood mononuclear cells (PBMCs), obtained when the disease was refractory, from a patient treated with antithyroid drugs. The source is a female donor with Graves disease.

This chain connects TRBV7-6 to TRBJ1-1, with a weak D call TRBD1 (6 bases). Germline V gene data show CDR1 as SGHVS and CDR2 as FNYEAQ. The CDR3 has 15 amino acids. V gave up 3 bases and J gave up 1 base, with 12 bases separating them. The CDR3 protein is CASSLGGGRNTEAFF. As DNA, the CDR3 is TGTGCCAGCAGCTTGGGGGGGGGCAGGAACACTGAAGCTTTCTTT.

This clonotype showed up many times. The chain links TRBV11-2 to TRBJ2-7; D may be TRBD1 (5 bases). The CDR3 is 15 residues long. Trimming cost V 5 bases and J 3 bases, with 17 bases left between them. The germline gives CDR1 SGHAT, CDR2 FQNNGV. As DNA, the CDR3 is TGTGCCAGCAGCCCAGCGTGGGGCACAAGCTACGAGCAGTACTTC. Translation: CASSPAWGTSYEQYF.

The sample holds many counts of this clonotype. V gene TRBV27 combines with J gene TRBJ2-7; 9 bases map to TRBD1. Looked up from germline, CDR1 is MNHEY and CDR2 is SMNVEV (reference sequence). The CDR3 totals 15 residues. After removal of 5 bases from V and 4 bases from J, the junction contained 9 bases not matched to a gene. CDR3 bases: TGTGCCAGCAGTAAAGATCATGACAGGGGGTACGAGCAGTACTTC. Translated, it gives CASSKDHDRGYEQYF.

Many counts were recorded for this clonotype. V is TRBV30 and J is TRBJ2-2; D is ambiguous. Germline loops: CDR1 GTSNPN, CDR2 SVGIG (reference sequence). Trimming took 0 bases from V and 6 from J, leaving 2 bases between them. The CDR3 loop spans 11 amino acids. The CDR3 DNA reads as TGTGCCTGGAGTGTCTCCGGGGAGCTGTTTTTT. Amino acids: CAWSVSGELFF.

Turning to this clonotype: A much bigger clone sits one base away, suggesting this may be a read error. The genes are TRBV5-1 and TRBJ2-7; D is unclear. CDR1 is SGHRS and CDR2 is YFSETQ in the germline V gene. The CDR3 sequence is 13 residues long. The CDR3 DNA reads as TGCGCCAGCGGCTTGGACCCATCCTACGAGCAGTACTTC. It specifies CASGLDPSYEQYF.